The rows below give T cell receptor beta chains drawn from one sample of a study of technical replicates of blood from four donors. Here immunoSEQ multiplex PCR was the method, and the copy in TCRdb shows in-frame clones only, minus some. Here the sample spans 75,000 or so clones, 95% being singletons. The sequencing sample was made of T cells isolated from PBMCs. The receptors shown here come from a human donor in good health. Both conserved end residues are part of each CDR3. Each record gives: J gene, D gene, V gene, clone size, CDR3 DNA, CDR3 protein. The D gene is left open where the match is weak. The size field is filled for only some rows; it gives once, few, many or a size class.

TRBJ1-1,TRBD1,TRBV5-1,-,TGCGCCAGCAGGTTCGACAGGGACACTGAAGCTTTCTTT,CASRFDRDTEAFF
TRBJ2-7,-,TRBV2,once,TGTGCCAGCATCCTATCTAGCTCCTACGAGCAGTACTTC,CASILSSSYEQYF
TRBJ2-7,-,TRBV19,-,TGTGCCAGTAGTGGTTATGAGTACGAGCAGTACTTC,CASSGYEYEQYF
TRBJ2-7,TRBD2,TRBV4-1,-,TGCGCCAGCAGCCCCGTACTAGCGGGATACGAGCAGTACTTC,CASSPVLAGYEQYF
TRBJ2-1,-,TRBV11-2,-,TGTGCCAGCAGCCCCGGGGAGATAGCGGACAATGAGCAGTTCTTC,CASSPGEIADNEQFF
TRBJ2-1,-,TRBV19,-,TGTGCCAGTAGTATCTTCAATGAGCAGTTCTTC,CASSIFNEQFF
TRBJ2-7,-,TRBV5-4,-,TGTGCCAGCAGGCCCTCTAGCGAAATCTCCTACGAGCAGTACTTC,CASRPSSEISYEQYF
TRBJ1-3,TRBD1,TRBV19,-,TGTGCCAGTATGGGACAGGGGGATCCTGGAAACACCATATATTTT,CASMGQGDPGNTIYF
TRBJ2-1,TRBD2,TRBV14,-,TGTGCCAGCAGCGAAGGACTAGCGGCTTACAATGAGCAGTTCTTC,CASSEGLAAYNEQFF
TRBJ2-5,TRBD2,TRBV5-6,-,TGTGCCAGCAGCTCTCTAAAGCGGGGGGAGCAAGAGACCCAGTACTTC,CASSSLKRGEQETQYF
TRBJ1-1,TRBD1,TRBV2,-,TGTGCCAGCAGAAACGACAGGGTGGGAGAAGCTTTCTTT,CASRNDRVGEAFF
TRBJ2-7,TRBD1,TRBV28,-,TGTGCCAGCTGGGACGGGACAGGGGTCTACGAGCAGTACTTC,CASWDGTGVYEQYF
TRBJ2-7,-,TRBV5-1,-,TGCGCCAGCAGCTTGGGGAGCGGAATCGCCTACGAGCAGTACTTC,CASSLGSGIAYEQYF
TRBJ2-7,TRBD1,TRBV29-1,-,TGCAGCGTTGAAGATCGGGACAGGGGGACCTACGAGCAGTACTTC,CSVEDRDRGTYEQYF
TRBJ1-3,TRBD1,TRBV28,-,TGTGCCAGCTACCCCCCGGGACAGGGGTACACCATATATTTT,CASYPPGQGYTIYF
TRBJ2-3,-,TRBV25-1,-,TGTGCCAGCAGTGAAATCGTCAGCACAGATACGCAGTATTTT,CASSEIVSTDTQYF
TRBJ2-1,TRBD1,TRBV4-1,-,TGCGCCAGCAGCCAACAGGGGGTCTTGGATGAGCAGTTCTTC,CASSQQGVLDEQFF
TRBJ2-5,TRBD2,TRBV2,once,TGTGCCACTAAAGGGCTAGCGGGTAGGGAGACCCAGTACTTC,CATKGLAGRETQYF
TRBJ1-2,-,TRBV10-3,few,TGTGCCATCAGTGGGCAGAACTATGGCTACACCTTC,CAISGQNYGYTF
TRBJ2-1,-,TRBV10-2,-,TGCGCCAGCAGTGATTACTATCTCAATGAGCAGTTCTTC,CASSDYYLNEQFF
TRBJ2-7,-,TRBV4-2,-,TGTGCCAGCAGCCAAGTAACTGGTGAGCAGTACTTC,CASSQVTGEQYF
TRBJ2-1,TRBD2,TRBV6-1,-,TGTGCCAGCAGTGTCAGCGGGACTAGCGGGACTCATCTCAGCAATGAGCAGTTCTTC,CASSVSGTSGTHLSNEQFF
TRBJ1-1,TRBD1,TRBV4-2,once,TGTGCCAGCAAGCCCCCTTCGGGACAGGGTAACACTGAAGCTTTCTTT,CASKPPSGQGNTEAFF
TRBJ1-4,-,TRBV5-1,-,TGCGCCAGGATGGACAGCGGAAATGAAAAACTGTTTTTT,CARMDSGNEKLFF
TRBJ1-4,TRBD1,TRBV2,-,TGTGCCAGCAGGGAGACAGGGACGTGGACTAATGAAAAACTGTTTTTT,CASRETGTWTNEKLFF
TRBJ2-5,-,TRBV4-1,-,TGCGCCAGCAGCCAAGATAGGGGTGAACCCGGGACCCAGTACTTC,CASSQDRGEPGTQYF
TRBJ2-1,TRBD2,TRBV27,-,TGTGCCAGCAGTACTAGCGGGGAATACAATGAGCAGTTCTTC,CASSTSGEYNEQFF
TRBJ1-3,TRBD1,TRBV4-1,-,TGCGCCAGCAGACCACAGGGGAGCTCTGGAAACACCATATATTTT,CASRPQGSSGNTIYF
TRBJ1-1,-,TRBV6-5,few,TGTGCCAGCAGGGCGGGGCCGAACACTGAAGCTTTCTTT,CASRAGPNTEAFF
TRBJ1-4,-,TRBV19,-,TGTGCCAGTAGATCCGGTGCGGGGTTTGAAAAACTGTTTTTT,CASRSGAGFEKLFF
TRBJ2-1,TRBD2,TRBV2,-,TGTGCCAGCAAAGCTAGCGGGAGCCCCTACAATGAGCAGTTCTTC,CASKASGSPYNEQFF
TRBJ2-1,TRBD2,TRBV5-1,-,TGCGCCAGCAGCTTCACTAGCGGGGAAATTGGTCTTGGGCAGTTCTTC,CASSFTSGEIGLGQFF
TRBJ2-2,TRBD1,TRBV9,few,TGTGCCAGCAGAGACGACAGGGGTACGAACACCGGGGAGCTGTTTTTT,CASRDDRGTNTGELFF
TRBJ2-7,-,TRBV7-6,-,TGTGCCAGCAGCTTAAGGGGCGAGCAGTACTTC,CASSLRGEQYF
TRBJ2-7,-,TRBV27,-,TGTGCCAGCAGTTTAGGGCTAGCTAACGAGCAGTACTTC,CASSLGLANEQYF
TRBJ2-1,TRBD1,TRBV11-2,once,TGTGCCAGCAGCTCTCGGGGGACAGGGTACAATGAGCAGTTCTTC,CASSSRGTGYNEQFF
TRBJ2-5,-,TRBV4-1,-,TGCGCCAGCAGCCAACGAGCTATCAGACAGGACCAAGAGACCCAGTACTTC,CASSQRAIRQDQETQYF
TRBJ2-5,TRBD2,TRBV6-1,-,TGTGCCAGCAGTGACGGGGGACTAGCCCGAGGTTCCCAGTACTTC,CASSDGGLARGSQYF
TRBJ2-7,TRBD2,TRBV19,-,TGTGCCAATATCCCTAGCGGGGCCACCTACGAGCAGTACTTC,CANIPSGATYEQYF
TRBJ2-7,-,TRBV27,-,TGTGCCAGCAGTTTAGGAGACCCGAAGGAGCAGTACTTC,CASSLGDPKEQYF
TRBJ2-7,TRBD2,TRBV28,many,TGTGCCAGCAGGATAGCGGGCCCCTACGAGCAGTACTTC,CASRIAGPYEQYF
TRBJ2-7,-,TRBV6-5,-,TGTGCCAGCAGGGCCTCTTTAACAGGGATAGTGCAGTACTTC,CASRASLTGIVQYF
TRBJ2-7,TRBD2,TRBV29-1,-,TGCAGCGTTGAAACCACTAGCGGATCCTCCTACGAGCAGTACTTC,CSVETTSGSSYEQYF
TRBJ1-1,-,TRBV19,-,TGTGCCAGTAGTATGACCCGGGTAGGATATAACACTGAAGCTTTCTTT,CASSMTRVGYNTEAFF
TRBJ1-2,TRBD1,TRBV6-4,-,TGTGCCAGCAGTGGAGCCCCATTTGACAGGGGAGTTGAGGATGGCTACACCTTC,CASSGAPFDRGVEDGYTF
TRBJ1-5,TRBD1,TRBV6-1,-,TGTGCCAGCAGTACGGGACAGGGGGCCGTTCAGCCCCAGCATTTT,CASSTGQGAVQPQHF
TRBJ1-2,-,TRBV19,-,TGTGCCAGTACCCGCGTCGAGCACTATGGCTACACCTTC,CASTRVEHYGYTF
TRBJ2-7,-,TRBV6-1,-,TGTGCCAGCAACCCAACCACAGGTTACGAGCAGTACTTC,CASNPTTGYEQYF
TRBJ1-1,-,TRBV5-4,-,TGTGCCAGCAGCTTGGGCGGTCCGAACACTGAAGCTTTCTTT,CASSLGGPNTEAFF
TRBJ1-4,-,TRBV5-1,-,TGCGCCAGCAGCTTGCGGGACACGTCTGAAAAACTGTTTTTT,CASSLRDTSEKLFF
TRBJ2-1,TRBD2,TRBV5-1,-,TGCGCCAGCAGCCCGGCTAGGACTAGTTCGAATGAGCAGTTCTTC,CASSPARTSSNEQFF
TRBJ1-1,TRBD1,TRBV7-9,-,TGTGCCAGCAGCCCTGGGCTGGGACAGGAGAACACTGAAGCTTTCTTT,CASSPGLGQENTEAFF
TRBJ2-3,-,TRBV5-1,-,TGCGCCAGCGGCCCTTCAGGTCCAAGCACAGATACGCAGTATTTT,CASGPSGPSTDTQYF
TRBJ1-1,-,TRBV6-4,-,TGTGCCAGCTCCCGGGAAGTTGAGAACACTGAAGCTTTCTTT,CASSREVENTEAFF